Below, 18 T cell receptor beta chains from the same sample are listed, as sequenced in a study of a mutant IDH1 vaccine in newly diagnosed glioma. The sample's time point: week 23, last vaccination. With topical imiquimod, each dose of the vaccine consisted of 300 ug of mutant IDH1 20-mer peptide. Their antigens are not known. TCRdb's table, derived via immunoSEQ multiplex PCR, lists solely in-frame clones and lacks some. This table has roughly 60,000 clones, under 90% appearing once. Here the sequenced sample was PBMCs, taken from a glioma patient whose treatment included an IDH1 peptide vaccine. All receptors come from a man aged 40-49 years with glioma.

There are a few counts of this clone. J is TRBJ2-7 and V is TRBV2; 7 bases are a match to TRBD2. Germline-derived CDR1 and CDR2 are SNHLY and FYNNEI. The length of the CDR3 is 13 residues. Trimming at V came to 7 bases and at J to 4 bases, leaving 7 bases not matched to a gene. The CDR3 loop is CASIWTSSYEQYF. In nucleotides, the CDR3 is TGTGCCAGCATTTGGACTAGTAGTTACGAGCAGTACTTC.

This clone showed up just once. This sequence joins TRBV4-2 and TRBJ2-7, with no clear D. V lost 1 base and J 2 bases, leaving 0 bases between the germline ends. This CDR3 is 11 amino acids long. CDR1 and CDR2 from the germline V gene are LGHNA and YNFKEQ. The CDR3 nucleotides are TGTGCCAGCAGCCAAGCCTACGAGCAGTACTTC. It yields the protein CASSQAYEQYF.

V gene TRBV5-1 combines with J gene TRBJ2-7, with 8 nucleotides matching TRBD1. The CDR3 length is 15 residues. The germline CDR1 and CDR2 sequences are SGHRS and YFSETQ. Losses at the gene ends were 4 bases for V and 4 bases for J; bases not matched to a gene: 10. CDR3 sequence (DNA): TGCGCCAGCAGCCCCTGGACAGGGTGGGGGTACGAGCAGTACTTC. Its translation: CASSPWTGWGYEQYF.

The chain uses TRBV18 and TRBJ2-3; 16 nucleotides line up with TRBD2. Per the germline V gene, CDR1 is KGHSH and CDR2 is LQKENI. The junction had 7 bases not matched to a gene; V was cut back by 3 bases and J by 1 base. The CDR3 length is 19 residues. In nucleotides, the CDR3 is TGTGCCAGCTCACCGATGGGACTAGCGGGGGGGCCGCGCACAGATACGCAGTATTTT. Translated: CASSPMGLAGGPRTDTQYF.

This chain joins TRBV6-6 and TRBJ2-7; the D is unclear. CDR3 length equals 14 residues. The germline V and J ends were trimmed by 0 bases and 1 base, with 7 bases remaining between them. Per the germline V gene, CDR1 is MNHNY and CDR2 is SVGAGI (reference sequence). CDR3 bases: TGTGCCAGCAGTTACTCTATGGGGTCCTACGAGCAGTACTTC. Encoded protein: CASSYSMGSYEQYF.

The CDR3 here is CAWSADGTLQETQYF. As DNA, the CDR3 is TGTGCCTGGAGTGCAGACGGGACACTCCAAGAGACCCAGTACTTC. The rearrangement uses TRBV30 and TRBJ2-5, with D possibly being TRBD1 (6 bases). Trimming left V 1 base short and J 1 base short, with 13 bases between. The CDR3 totals 15 residues. Germline-derived CDR1 and CDR2 are GTSNPN and SVGIG (reference sequence).

The rearrangement uses TRBV5-4 and TRBJ2-7, with 10 bases aligning to TRBD1. CDR1 and CDR2 from the germline V gene are SGHNT and YYREEE (reference sequence). The CDR3 length is 15 residues. Losses at the gene ends were 4 bases for V and 4 bases for J; bases not matched to a gene: 8. The CDR3 region has the DNA TGTGCCAGCAGCCCCACCGGGACAGGGGCTTACGAGCAGTACTTC. Encoded protein: CASSPTGTGAYEQYF. The full variable domain, with the rest looked up from reference TRBV5-4 and TRBJ2-7, is ETGVTQSPTHLIKTRGQQVTLRCSSQSGHNTVSWYQQALGQGPQFIFQYYREEENGRGNFPPRFSGLQFPNYSSELNVNALELDDSALYLCASSPTGTGAYEQYFGPGTRLTVT.

The chain is built from TRBV10-2 and TRBJ1-5, with D unresolved. This CDR3 region has 14 residues. Germline assignment: CDR1 WSHSY and CDR2 SAAADI. V was cut by 3 bases and J by 7 bases, with 13 bases left in between. CDR3 loop: CASSDRPGGQPQHF. CDR3 nucleotide sequence: TGCGCCAGCAGTGACCGGCCCGGCGGGCAGCCCCAGCATTTT.

The chain carries TRBV2 and TRBJ2-7; 8 nucleotides match TRBD1. V gave up 5 bases and J gave up 8 bases; unmatched junction bases: 11. The CDR3 sequence is 14 residues long. Germline values: CDR1 SNHLY, CDR2 FYNNEI. Here the CDR3 reads CASSPGQAVVKQYF. CDR3 DNA sequence: TGTGCCAGCAGTCCGGGACAGGCGGTTGTGAAGCAGTACTTC.

The chain links TRBV5-1 to TRBJ1-1; 7 bases fit TRBD1. V was pared by 8 bases and J by 3 bases, with 10 bases of the junction left unmatched. The CDR3 is 14 amino acids. Germline loops: CDR1 SGHRS, CDR2 YFSETQ. The CDR3 DNA is TGCGCCAGTCAACAGGGGACCGGGTACACTGAAGCTTTCTTT. Translated: CASQQGTGYTEAFF.

The chain links TRBV7-8 to TRBJ2-7; TRBD1 agrees at 10 bases. The CDR3 sequence is 14 residues long. The V segment lost 5 bases and the J segment 6 bases; nucleotides outside the gene matches: 7. In germline, CDR1 is SGHVS, CDR2 FQNEAQ. The CDR3 sequence is CASSPGTGDTEQYF. The CDR3 nucleotides are TGTGCCAGCAGCCCAGGGACAGGGGACACCGAGCAGTACTTC.

The gene calls are TRBV7-9 and TRBJ2-6, with TRBD1 matching 7 bases. The CDR3 loop spans 19 amino acids. The J segment lost 0 bases and the V segment lost 3 bases, leaving 11 bases of the junction unmatched. Germline loops: CDR1 SEHNR, CDR2 FQNEAQ (reference sequence). CDR3 in amino acids: CASSFTLGGRYSGANVLTF. The CDR3 DNA sequence: TGTGCCAGCAGCTTCACACTAGGGGGCCGATACTCTGGGGCCAACGTCCTGACTTTC.

This clone has a handful of counts. The J gene is TRBJ1-1, the V gene TRBV2, with D possibly matching TRBD1 (5 bases). Deletions cut 4 bases from V and 10 bases from J, with 19 bases between. Germline loops: CDR1 SNHLY, CDR2 FYNNEI. There are 14 residues in the CDR3. CDR3 bases: TGTGCCAGCAGTGGAGGCAGGGCCCCTAGTACAGCTTTCTTT. The encoded protein is CASSGGRAPSTAFF.

In its sample, this clone was seen once. This chain uses TRBV19 with TRBJ1-5; D not resolved. The CDR3 covers 13 residues. CDR1 is LNHDA, CDR2 SQIVND, per germline (reference sequence). Trimming shortened V by 5 bases and J by 10 bases, and 15 bases separated the two germline ends. The CDR3 sequence: CASSPLTSAPQHF. DNA of the CDR3: TGTGCCAGTAGTCCCCTTACTTCCGCCCCCCAGCATTTT.

The rearrangement links TRBV19 to TRBJ1-4; 7 nucleotides line up with TRBD1. This CDR3 contains 13 residues. CDR1 is LNHDA and CDR2 is SQIVND in the germline V gene (reference sequence). Trimming removed 2 bases from V and 14 bases from J; junction bases left unmatched: 8. Here the CDR3 DNA reads TGTGCCAGTAGTATATTCGGGACAGAATTTCTGTTTTTT. As protein: CASSIFGTEFLFF.

The chain is built from TRBV5-1 and TRBJ2-2, with D perhaps TRBD1 (7 bases). CDR1 and CDR2 (germline): SGHRS, YFSETQ. The CDR3 consists of 16 residues. The V gene lost 0 bases and the J gene lost 4 bases, with 13 bases spanning the gap. The CDR3 protein is CASSLVGQGGTGELFF. Written as DNA, the CDR3 is TGCGCCAGCAGCTTGGTCGGGCAGGGGGGCACCGGGGAGCTGTTTTTT.

The CDR3 DNA reads TGTGCCTGGATGGGGAGCTCCTACAATGAGCAGTTCTTC. Translation: CAWMGSSYNEQFF. This sequence joins TRBV30 and TRBJ2-1; D is perhaps TRBD2 (5 bases). CDR3 length: 13 residues. The germline CDR1 and CDR2 sequences are GTSNPN and SVGIG (reference sequence). Trimming pared 4 bases from V and 0 bases from J, leaving 7 bases between.

This chain connects TRBV10-3 to TRBJ2-1; 8 bases agree with TRBD2. In germline, CDR1 is ENHRY, CDR2 SYGVKD. The CDR3 totals 13 residues. V lost 8 bases to trimming and J lost 8 bases; unmatched junction nucleotides: 8. CDR3 nucleotides: TGTGCCATCCGAGCGGGGGTGGGCGATGAGCAGTTCTTC. Translating it yields CAIRAGVGDEQFF.